This entry is about one T cell receptor beta chain. Antigen unknown. Researchers isolated at least 6 million PBMCs per sample. The CDR3 spans 19 residues. The J segment lost 7 bases and the V segment lost 0 bases, leaving 17 bases of the junction unmatched. Germline V lookup: CDR1 LGHNA, CDR2 YSLEER. The entry originates in a study of blood T cells in healthy people across ages. Study-wide findings and caveats: Whereas aged donors had fewer naive CD4+ cells, long-lived donors had more of them and higher diversity.

A second PCR of about 7 to 12 cycles used a sample-barcoded 5' primer and a J-beta primer mix. TCRdb re-called the 5' RACE reads through MiXCR, storing one row per CDR3 protein. The top ten clones hold just over 8.5% of a sample with roughly 560,000 distinct CDR3 sequences, more than 20% of them seen once. These data also formed part of another study, on T cells of mothers and their children. That source reports: Barcodes for each sample and 2-4 random nucleotides were added by the M1S primer used in the second PCR.

Sequencing used blood. This sequence was found in a boy younger than 18 in good health. The J gene is TRBJ2-5, the V gene TRBV4-3; 10 nucleotides align to TRBD2. The CDR3 spells CASSQDPPTSSGSKVTQYF. The CDR3 DNA is TGCGCCAGCAGCCAAGATCCCCCAACCTCTAGCGGGAGTAAGGTGACCCAGTACTTC.